The 25 T cell receptor beta chains given below trace back to one sample, sequenced in a study of identical twins. TCRdb used MiXCR to reprocess the 5' RACE reads, holding one entry per CDR3 protein. The sample yields 510,000 or so distinct CDR3 sequences, roughly 15% seen once. These data were also filed under a second study, of yellow fever vaccine responses in identical twins.

The sample was CD4+ T cells sorted from blood. Receptors were obtained from a woman aged 18 to 35 in good health.

This clonotype was seen a handful of times. This sequence joins TRBV20-1 and TRBJ2-3; TRBD2 matches 7 bases. Germline CDR1 DFQATT, CDR2 SNEGSKA (reference sequence). Trimming removed 0 bases from V and 3 bases from J; junction bases left unmatched: 6. The CDR3 has 15 residues. The CDR3 here is CSARDGGTITDTQYF. The CDR3 DNA reads as TGCAGTGCTAGAGATGGGGGGACTATTACAGATACGCAGTATTTT.

This clonotype was seen a handful of times. The J gene is TRBJ2-2, the V gene TRBV12-3 or TRBV12-4, with TRBD1 matching 10 bases. The J segment lost 3 bases and the V segment lost 6 bases, leaving 7 bases of the junction unmatched. This CDR3 is built from 16 residues. The CDR3 loop reads CASSKLGQGYTGELFF. In DNA form, the CDR3 reads TGTGCCAGCAGCAAGTTGGGACAGGGGTACACCGGGGAGCTGTTTTTT.

This clonotype has a handful of counts. The rearrangement joins TRBV5-1 to TRBJ2-7; 7 bases agree with TRBD1. Germline V CDR1 and CDR2: SGHRS, YFSETQ. With V trimmed by 4 bases and J by 5 bases, 6 bases remained unmatched. The CDR3 has 13 residues. Here the CDR3 DNA reads TGCGCCAGCAGCCCACAGGGGTCCCACGAGCAGTACTTC. It translates to CASSPQGSHEQYF. Using reference TRBV5-1 and TRBJ2-7 for the parts outside the CDR3, the full variable domain is KAGVTQTPRYLIKTRGQQVTLSCSPISGHRSVSWYQQTPGQGLQFLFEYFSETQRNKGNFPGRFSGRQFSNSRSEMNVSTLELGDSALYLCASSPQGSHEQYFGPGTRLTVT.

This clonotype occurred a few times. The V and J genes are TRBV28 and TRBJ1-1, with D perhaps TRBD1 (5 bases). Trimming left V 6 bases short and J 4 bases short, with 27 bases between. The CDR3 length is 18 residues. Germline CDR1 and CDR2: MDHEN and SYDVKM. The CDR3 sequence: CASRGRGWSTGLGTEAFF. The CDR3 nucleotides read TGTGCCAGCAGAGGTAGGGGTTGGTCTACTGGGCTGGGCACTGAAGCTTTCTTT.

CDR3 nucleotide sequence: TGTGCCAGCAGCCAAGACCTCGGACGACTCGATGAGCAGTTCTTC. Translation gives CASSQDLGRLDEQFF. V gene TRBV3-1 combines with J gene TRBJ2-1; no definite D call. The CDR3 loop spans 15 amino acids. Germline CDR1 LGHDT, CDR2 YNNKEL (reference sequence). V was cut by 0 bases and J by 8 bases, with 14 bases left in between.

This chain connects TRBV20-1 to TRBJ2-7; D may correspond to TRBD1 or TRBD2 (5 bases each). Germline CDR1 and CDR2: DFQATT and SNEGSKA (reference sequence). V lost 6 bases and J 0 bases, leaving 18 bases between the germline ends. The CDR3 is 15 residues long. CDR3 in DNA: TGCAGTGCCAATGGTGGGACGCCACTCTCCTACGAGCAGTACTTC. This encodes CSANGGTPLSYEQYF.

V gene TRBV2 combines with J gene TRBJ1-1; no firm D call. This CDR3 spans 13 amino acids. Trimming pared 9 bases from V and 0 bases from J, leaving 11 bases between. Germline V gene sequence: CDR1 SNHLY, CDR2 FYNNEI. CDR3 DNA: TGTGCCAGTAAAACAGATATGAACACTGAAGCTTTCTTT. This codes for CASKTDMNTEAFF.

This chain uses TRBV2 with TRBJ1-2; no clear D. CDR1 SNHLY and CDR2 FYNNEI come from the germline V gene. CDR3 size: 14 residues. V shed 4 bases and J shed 0 bases, with 9 bases lying between them. This CDR3 reads CASSGLVANYGYTF. CDR3 nucleotides: TGTGCCAGCAGTGGACTGGTAGCTAACTATGGCTACACCTTC.

The chain links TRBV2 to TRBJ2-1; no definite D call. The V gene's germline CDR1 is SNHLY and CDR2 FYNNEI. The germline V and J ends were trimmed by 5 bases and 11 bases, with 19 bases remaining between them. The CDR3 loop spans 14 amino acids. As DNA, the CDR3 is TGTGCCAGCAGTAGGGCCGGACCGCCGGCCCAGCAGTTCTTC. Amino acids: CASSRAGPPAQQFF.

There are a few counts of this clonotype. The V call is TRBV2, the J call TRBJ2-2; a possible D gene is TRBD1 (5 bases). Germline lookup yields CDR1 SNHLY and CDR2 FYNNEI. Trimming took 5 bases from V and 1 from J, leaving 14 bases between them. This CDR3 comprises 16 residues. The CDR3 protein is CASSRTQPRNTGELFF. As DNA, the CDR3 is TGTGCCAGCAGTCGGACACAGCCGAGGAACACCGGGGAGCTGTTTTTT. The full variable domain, with the rest looked up from reference TRBV2 and TRBJ2-2, is EPEVTQTPSHQVTQMGQEVILRCVPISNHLYFYWYRQILGQKVEFLVSFYNNEISEKSEIFDDQFSVERPDGSNFTLKIRSTKLEDSAMYFCASSRTQPRNTGELFFGEGSRLTVL.

The sample holds a few counts of this clonotype. The genes are TRBV5-1 and TRBJ1-3; perhaps TRBD1 as D (5 bases). In germline, CDR1 is SGHRS, CDR2 YFSETQ. Trimming removed 4 bases at V and 4 bases at J, with 9 bases between. This CDR3 has 13 residues. The CDR3 DNA is TGCGCCAGCAGCGCGACAGACGGAAACACCATATATTTT. It specifies CASSATDGNTIYF.

The chain recombines TRBV6-5 with TRBJ2-7, with no clear D. Germline assignment: CDR1 MNHEY and CDR2 SVGAGI. The CDR3 runs to 14 residues. V was cut by 5 bases and J by 1 base, with 12 bases left in between. The CDR3, as DNA: TGTGCCAGCAGTACTCCCAGCAGGTCCTACGAGCAGTACTTC. Translating it yields CASSTPSRSYEQYF.

Worth noting for this clonotype: One base away lies a much larger clone, so this may be a sequencing read error. The gene calls are TRBV12-3 or TRBV12-4 and TRBJ2-3; no reliable D call. Trimming removed 5 bases from V and 11 bases from J, with 11 bases in between. The CDR3 sequence is 11 residues long. CDR3 coding DNA: TGTGCCAGCAGTCTTGGGTATATGCAGTATTTT. Amino acids: CASSLGYMQYF.

This chain connects TRBV6-5 to TRBJ1-1, with D perhaps matching TRBD1 (5 bases). CDR3 length: 15 amino acids. Germline values: CDR1 MNHEY, CDR2 SVGAGI. V was pared by 3 bases and J by 1 base, with 12 bases between. CDR3 loop: CASSYGQGRNTEAFF. The CDR3 coding sequence is TGTGCCAGCAGTTATGGGCAGGGAAGGAACACTGAAGCTTTCTTT.

In its sample, this clonotype was seen a few times. V usage is TRBV29-1 and J usage is TRBJ2-7; perhaps TRBD2 as D (5 bases). Trimming left V 3 bases short and J 0 bases short, with 6 bases between. Germline CDR1 is SQVTM and CDR2 is ANQGSEA. The CDR3 contains 12 residues. CDR3 sequence: CSVEDFSYEQYF. The CDR3 DNA is TGCAGCGTTGAGGACTTCTCCTACGAGCAGTACTTC.

This clonotype came up a few times. The CDR3 loop reads CASSLRLAAAFYNEQFF. DNA of the CDR3: TGTGCCAGCAGCTTAAGACTAGCTGCCGCCTTTTACAATGAGCAGTTCTTC. The genes are TRBV7-9 and TRBJ2-1; 7 bases are a match to TRBD2. Germline V CDR1 and CDR2: SEHNR, FQNEAQ (reference sequence). The ends lost 2 bases at V and 4 bases at J; junction bases unmatched: 11. The CDR3 has 17 residues.

The V gene is TRBV20-1, the J gene TRBJ2-7; no definite D call. Trimming removed 7 bases at V and 0 bases at J, with 19 bases between. CDR1 is DFQATT, CDR2 SNEGSKA, per germline (reference sequence). The CDR3 contains 15 residues. CDR3 nucleotides: TGCAGTGTCTTACCCCACCCGGCGAGCTCCTACGAGCAGTACTTC. The encoded protein is CSVLPHPASSYEQYF.

The genes are TRBV18 and TRBJ2-7, with 10 positions matching TRBD1. The V gene's germline CDR1 is KGHSH and CDR2 LQKENI. This CDR3 spans 16 amino acids. V lost 4 bases to trimming and J lost 0 bases; unmatched junction nucleotides: 6. In nucleotides, the CDR3 is TGTGCCAGCTCACGGGGGACAGGGGATAGCTCCTACGAGCAGTACGTC. Protein sequence: CASSRGTGDSSYEQYV.

This clonotype was counted ten times or more. This chain connects TRBV9 to TRBJ1-2; 7 bases are a match to TRBD1. Germline loops: CDR1 SGDLS, CDR2 YYNGEE. With 3 bases clipped from V and 6 bases from J, the junction kept 5 bases outside the gene matches. There are 13 residues in the CDR3. The CDR3 here is CASSDRDSNGYTF. The DNA for the CDR3 is TGTGCCAGCAGCGACCGGGACAGCAATGGCTACACCTTC. The variable domain in full, with the rest retrieved from reference TRBV9 and TRBJ1-2, is DSGVTQTPKHLITATGQRVTLRCSPRSGDLSVYWYQQSLDQGLQFLIQYYNGEERAKGNILERFSAQQFPDLHSELNLSSLELGDSALYFCASSDRDSNGYTFGSGTRLTVV.

The table lists this clonotype with a few counts. The chain uses TRBV10-1 and TRBJ2-7; D is uncertain. The CDR3 extends over 13 amino acids. Germline CDR1 and CDR2: WNHNN and SYGVQD (reference sequence). The germline V and J ends were trimmed by 0 bases and 9 bases, with 12 bases remaining between them. CDR3 nucleotide sequence: TGCGCCAGCAGTGAGTCTTCTCGCCAGCCGCAGTACTTC. It specifies CASSESSRQPQYF.

The chain couples TRBV3-1 to TRBJ2-3; 12 bases line up with TRBD2. This CDR3 comprises 14 residues. V lost 4 bases and J lost 4; bases outside the gene matches: 0. CDR1 and CDR2 (germline): LGHDT, YNNKEL (reference sequence). The CDR3 DNA sequence: TGTGCCAGCAGCCGACTAGCGGGGGCAGATACGCAGTATTTT. Translating gives CASSRLAGADTQYF.

The chain uses TRBV20-1 and TRBJ2-3; possibly TRBD1 for D (5 bases). V dropped 3 bases and J dropped 4 bases, with 17 bases sitting between them. From germline, CDR1 is DFQATT and CDR2 SNEGSKA (reference sequence). This CDR3 is 15 amino acids long. The CDR3 region has the DNA TGCAGTGCTAGCGACTCCGTGAAGGGGTCAGATACGCAGTATTTT. Its translation is CSASDSVKGSDTQYF.

This clonotype was recorded a few times. The CDR3: CASSQEATTLPDTQYF. The CDR3 nucleotides read TGTGCCAGCAGCCAAGAGGCGACTACTCTGCCAGATACGCAGTATTTT. The V gene is TRBV3-1, the J gene TRBJ2-3; tentatively, D is TRBD2 (5 bases). Germline CDR1 reads LGHDT; CDR2 reads YNNKEL (reference sequence). The CDR3 totals 16 residues. The V gene lost 0 bases and the J gene lost 4 bases, with 14 bases spanning the gap.

The rearrangement joins TRBV29-1 to TRBJ2-3; 7 positions agree with TRBD2. Germline V gene sequence: CDR1 SQVTM, CDR2 ANQGSEA. V dropped 6 bases and J dropped 3; count of bases not matched to a gene: 6. This CDR3 region has 13 residues. As DNA, the CDR3 is TGCAGCGTCACCGGGAGGTTGACAGATACGCAGTATTTT. This codes for CSVTGRLTDTQYF.

In this sample, this clonotype turned up many times. This sequence joins TRBV7-9 and TRBJ2-7; D is perhaps TRBD1 (6 bases). With 3 bases removed from V and 0 bases from J, the gap between germline ends came to 6 bases. The CDR3 contains 13 residues. Germline V gene data show CDR1 as SEHNR and CDR2 as FQNEAQ (reference sequence). For the CDR3, the DNA is TGTGCCAGCAGCTTGGACAGCTCCTACGAGCAGTACGTC. This sequence encodes CASSLDSSYEQYV.